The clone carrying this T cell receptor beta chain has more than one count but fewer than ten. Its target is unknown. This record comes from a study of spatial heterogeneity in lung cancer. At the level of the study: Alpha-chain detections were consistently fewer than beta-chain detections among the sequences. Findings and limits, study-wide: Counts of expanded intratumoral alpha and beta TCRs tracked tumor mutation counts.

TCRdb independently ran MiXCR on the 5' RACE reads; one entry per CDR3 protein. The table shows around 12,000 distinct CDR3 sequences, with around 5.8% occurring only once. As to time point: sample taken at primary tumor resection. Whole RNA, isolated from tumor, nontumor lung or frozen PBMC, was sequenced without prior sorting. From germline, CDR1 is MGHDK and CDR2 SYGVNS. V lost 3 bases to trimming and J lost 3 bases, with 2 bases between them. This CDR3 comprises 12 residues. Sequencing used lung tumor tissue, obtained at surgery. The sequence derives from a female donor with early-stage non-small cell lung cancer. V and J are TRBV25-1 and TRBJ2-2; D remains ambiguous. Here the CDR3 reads CASSEDTGELFF. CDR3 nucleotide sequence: TGTGCCAGCAGTGAGGACACCGGGGAGCTGTTTTTT.